This record covers a single TCR beta chain. The antigen this receptor binds is unknown. Per-base qualities were not stored, and no clone one base away is much larger. The sample belongs to a study of shared clonotypes between healthy human individuals (TCRdb year 2020). With respect to the entire study: The cohort included a few men and a couple of women between 18 and 49 years of age. Per donor, three plates each were used for CD4 naive and CD4 memory, two for CD8 naive, and one for CD8 memory. Blood TCR repertoires of 5 or 6 healthy adults were deeply sequenced to estimate repertoire size and the extent of clonotype sharing between individuals. Libraries were prepared and TCR repertoires were sequenced by different laboratories using diverse techniques, in order to increase sequencing depth and limit assay-specific biases. Per donor, leukapheresis produced somewhere between about 0.85 and 8.9 billion PBMCs. Overall study results and their limits: The small number of donors limited the genetic and exposure-history diversity represented. Incomplete sequencing was indicated by rarefaction of sorted-subset datasets, despite the large sequencing depth. Sampling was restricted to blood, and TCR repertoires in tissue are likely to differ from TCR repertoires in blood. Compared with non-shared clonotypes, clonotypes shared by all four sorted-subset donors had higher generation probabilities. When a few donors were compared, the shared fraction of clonotypes was around 4.6% for naive CD4, less than 4% for naive CD8, more than 2% for memory CD4, and under 0.5% for memory CD8. Based on pairwise subsampling, the degree of clonotype sharing among donors was expected to be affected by sequencing depth. Estimated clonotype richness was generally larger for naive than for memory subsets.

The donors were healthy, HIV-negative adults with no recently reported acute infections or vaccinations. Only Caucasian adults living in Nashville, Tennessee, USA were represented among the donors. CD4+ T cells were enriched by magnetic negative selection, after which naive cells were positively selected on CD45RA and the negative fraction was taken as the memory subset. After blood collection by leukapheresis, PBMCs were isolated using Ficoll-Histopaque density gradient centrifugation and then cryopreserved in the vapor phase of liquid nitrogen. Purity and quantity of every magnetically sorted T cell population were checked by analytical flow cytometry. Genomic DNA was isolated from every sorted fraction and measured by UV absorbance on a Nanodrop 2000c. TCR CDR3 regions were amplified from genomic DNA by multiplex PCR using the deep immunoSEQ assay. For each cell subset, the extracted genomic DNA was distributed evenly across all wells of several immunoSEQ 96-well plates, and each plate served as one replicate. Each replicate PCR for sorted subsets received about 0.2 ug genomic DNA, equal to about 30,000 T cell genomes. Purified libraries were measured with a Qubit 3.0 fluorometer, size-checked on a Bioanalyzer 2100, and measured again with the KAPA Library Quantification kit. Each immunoSEQ 96-well plate was sequenced on its own single-read 150-cycle Illumina NextSeq 550 flow cell. Turning to the authors' computational methods: Because the immunoSEQ output included only junctional sequences and no quality scores, the filtering could not be the same as the filtering used for full-length reads. To assign V/J genes and CDR3, sequences were annotated using PyIR, a Python wrapper for IgBLAST v1.9, with IMGT germline references. Reads were filtered out if the reads had weak V/J assignments (E-value above 1e-6), no CDR3, stop codons, out-of-frame junctions, or ambiguous translated residues. V3J clonotypes were defined as sequences sharing an identical inferred V gene, J gene, and CDR3 amino acid sequence. Percentage overlap between repertoires was calculated by dividing the number of shared unique clonotypes by the size of the smaller repertoire. RTK rarefaction, the Chao1 estimator, and Recon v2.1 estimates of unobserved clonotypes were used to assess repertoire richness. OLGA was used to compute generation probabilities for all TCRbeta clonotypes that the gDNA method yielded from several donors. Sourced from immuneACCESS, this table was stored by TCRdb with only in-frame sequences that have V and J called. A share of the clones is absent; for the studies checked, an unresolved V gene accounts for under half, and the remainder has no known explanation. V and J calls and clone size are those listed in that table; D and trimming were worked out from the DNA. This sample is represented by 2 million or so clones; around 95% of them were singletons. 0.1% to 0.15% of the sample goes to the ten largest clones.

The junction shows trimming of 3 bases on V and 3 bases on J, plus 14 bases between the germline ends. CDR1 and CDR2, looked up from the germline V gene, are MDHEN and SYDVKM. The CDR3 starts with the cysteine, ends with the phenylalanine, and has 15 residues. Of all the DNA, just the CDR3 is kept, 45 bases in frame from base 1. The sequenced sample consisted of naive CD4+ T cells sorted from blood. Per the publication, the cell subset or site label means: CD45RA+ positively selected. Recombination connected TRBV28 to TRBJ2-5; TRBD2 might be the D gene, on 6 matching bases. This TCR was sampled from a man between 18 and 35 years old in good health. This receptor has the CDR3 CASSFVTTSKETQYF. The nucleotides read TGTGCCAGCAGTTTTGTCACCACTAGCAAAGAGACCCAGTACTTC.